Described below is a single T cell receptor (beta chain) sequence and its context. The sample is drawn from a study of blood T cell repertoires in COVID-19. The wider study: Specimens from acute and convalescent COVID-19 originated in the United States, Italy and Spain. The cDNA or gDNA used as material had been derived from T cells, B-cell-depleted T cells, or PBMCs.

Recovered status in Cohort 3 required two negative PCRs, clearance, or symptom resolution. The repertoire was sequenced with immunoSEQ multiplex PCR; TCRdb's copy has only in-frame clones and lacks some. This sample yields about 160,000 clones, of which approximately 82% are seen a single time; around 18% belongs to the top ten. The clonotype comes from a man in his fifties or sixties who had recovered from COVID-19. The sequencing input was PBMCs or T cells enriched from blood (not recorded which).

The CDR3 region has the DNA TGTGCCAGTCTATTCAGCGGGAGTCCCAGGAATGAGCAGTTCTTC. Encoded protein: CASLFSGSPRNEQFF. The gene calls are TRBV19 and TRBJ2-1, with 8 positions matching TRBD2. With 8 bases clipped from V and 7 bases from J, the junction kept 13 bases outside the gene matches. The CDR3 has 15 amino acids. Germline V CDR1 and CDR2: LNHDA, SQIVND (reference sequence).